This T cell receptor (beta chain) is from a study of blood T cell repertoires in COVID-19. Study information: From the United States, Italy and Spain came samples of acute and convalescent COVID-19.

CDR3 size: 15 residues. The V gene end was trimmed by 6 bases and the J gene end by 3 bases; junction bases not matched to a gene: 7. Per the germline V gene, CDR1 is SGHTA and CDR2 is FQGNSA. As originally analysed: For nucleated cells, counts were estimated from reference gene primer amplification. Generated by immunoSEQ multiplex PCR, the TCRdb table keeps only in-frame clones and is missing some. The DNA gave D and trimming, while V, J and clone size come from that table. The sample carries about 180,000 clones, approximately 85% recorded once. One Seattle source followed patients from active infection through their disease course.

The sequencing sample was made of peripheral blood. The TCR comes from a man older than 75 with COVID-19, enrolled during active disease. The chain is built from TRBV7-2 and TRBJ2-7; 11 bases agree with TRBD2. For the CDR3, the DNA is TGTGCCAGCAGTTCCGGGACTAGCGGATTCTACGAGCAGTACTTC. Amino acid sequence: CASSSGTSGFYEQYF.